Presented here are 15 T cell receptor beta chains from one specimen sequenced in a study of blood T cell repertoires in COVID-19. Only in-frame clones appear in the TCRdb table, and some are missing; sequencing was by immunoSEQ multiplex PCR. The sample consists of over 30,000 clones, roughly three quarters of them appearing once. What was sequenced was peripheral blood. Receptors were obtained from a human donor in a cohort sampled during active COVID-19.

This CDR3 is CASSPPQGRNTEAFF. In DNA form, the CDR3 reads TGTGCCAGCAGTCCCCCCCAGGGGAGGAACACTGAAGCTTTCTTT. The chain uses TRBV6-5 and TRBJ1-1; D perhaps matches TRBD1 (6 bases). The V and J ends lost 5 bases and 1 base respectively, with 14 bases between them. The CDR3 loop spans 15 amino acids. CDR1 MNHEY and CDR2 SVGAGI come from the germline V gene.

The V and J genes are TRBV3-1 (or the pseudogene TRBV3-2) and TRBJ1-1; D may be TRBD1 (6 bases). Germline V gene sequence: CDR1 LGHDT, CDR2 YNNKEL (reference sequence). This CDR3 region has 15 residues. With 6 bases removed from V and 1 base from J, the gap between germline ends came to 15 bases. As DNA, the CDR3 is TGTGCCAGCAGTCCCTACGGACAGCAGAACACTGAAGCTTTCTTT. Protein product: CASSPYGQQNTEAFF.

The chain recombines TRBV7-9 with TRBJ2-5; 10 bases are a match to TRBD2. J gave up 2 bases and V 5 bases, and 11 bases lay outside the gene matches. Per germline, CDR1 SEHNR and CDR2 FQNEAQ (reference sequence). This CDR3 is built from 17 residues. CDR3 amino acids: CASSRTLAGGLQETQYF. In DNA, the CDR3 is TGTGCCAGCAGCCGGACTTTAGCGGGGGGCCTACAAGAGACCCAGTACTTC.

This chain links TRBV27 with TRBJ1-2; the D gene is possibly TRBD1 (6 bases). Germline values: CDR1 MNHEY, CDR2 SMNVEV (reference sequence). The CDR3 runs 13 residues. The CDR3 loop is CFHSTGPNYGYTF. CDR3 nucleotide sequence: TGTTTCCATTCGACAGGCCCTAACTATGGCTACACCTTC.

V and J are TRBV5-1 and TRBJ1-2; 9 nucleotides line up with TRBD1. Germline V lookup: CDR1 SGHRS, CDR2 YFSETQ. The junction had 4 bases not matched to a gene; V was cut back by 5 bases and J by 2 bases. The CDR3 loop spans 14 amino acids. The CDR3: CASSPGQGNYGYTF. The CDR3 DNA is TGCGCCAGCAGTCCTGGACAGGGGAACTATGGCTACACCTTC. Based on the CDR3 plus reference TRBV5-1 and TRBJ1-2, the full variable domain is KAGVTQTPRYLIKTRGQQVTLSCSPISGHRSVSWYQQTPGQGLQFLFEYFSETQRNKGNFPGRFSGRQFSNSRSEMNVSTLELGDSALYLCASSPGQGNYGYTFGSGTRLTVV.

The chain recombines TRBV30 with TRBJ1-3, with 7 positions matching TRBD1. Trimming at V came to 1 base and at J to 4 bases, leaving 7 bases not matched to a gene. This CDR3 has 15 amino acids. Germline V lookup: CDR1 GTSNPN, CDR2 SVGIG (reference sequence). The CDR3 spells CAWSASGQRGNTIYF. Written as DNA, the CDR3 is TGTGCCTGGAGTGCGTCGGGACAGAGAGGAAACACCATATATTTT.

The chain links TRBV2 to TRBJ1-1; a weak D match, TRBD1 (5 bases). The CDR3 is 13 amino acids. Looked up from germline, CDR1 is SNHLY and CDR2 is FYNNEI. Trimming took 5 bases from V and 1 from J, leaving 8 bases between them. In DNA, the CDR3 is TGTGCCAGCAGTCTGGACAAGAACACTGAAGCTTTCTTT. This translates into CASSLDKNTEAFF.

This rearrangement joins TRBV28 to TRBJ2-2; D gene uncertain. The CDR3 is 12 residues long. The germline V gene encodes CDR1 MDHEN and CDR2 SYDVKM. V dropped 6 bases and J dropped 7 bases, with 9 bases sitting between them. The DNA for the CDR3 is TGTGCCAGCAGCACATACGTCGGGGAGCTGTTTTTT. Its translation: CASSTYVGELFF. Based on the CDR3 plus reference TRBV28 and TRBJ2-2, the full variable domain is DVKVTQSSRYLVKRTGEKVFLECVQDMDHENMFWYRQDPGLGLRLIYFSYDVKMKEKGDIPEGYSVSREKKERFSLILESASTNQTSMYLCASSTYVGELFFGEGSRLTVL.

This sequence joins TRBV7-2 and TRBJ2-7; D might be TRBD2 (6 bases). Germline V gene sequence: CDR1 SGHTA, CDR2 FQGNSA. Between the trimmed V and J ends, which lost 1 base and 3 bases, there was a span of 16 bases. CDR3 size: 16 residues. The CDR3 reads CASSLERAGLGYEQYF. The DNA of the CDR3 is TGTGCCAGCAGCTTAGAGCGAGCGGGTCTGGGCTACGAGCAGTACTTC.

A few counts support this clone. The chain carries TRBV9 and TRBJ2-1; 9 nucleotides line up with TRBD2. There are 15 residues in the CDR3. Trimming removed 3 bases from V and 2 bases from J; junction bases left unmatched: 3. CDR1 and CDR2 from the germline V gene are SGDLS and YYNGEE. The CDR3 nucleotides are TGTGCCAGCAGCGCCGTAGCGGGAGCCTACAATGAGCAGTTCTTC. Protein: CASSAVAGAYNEQFF.

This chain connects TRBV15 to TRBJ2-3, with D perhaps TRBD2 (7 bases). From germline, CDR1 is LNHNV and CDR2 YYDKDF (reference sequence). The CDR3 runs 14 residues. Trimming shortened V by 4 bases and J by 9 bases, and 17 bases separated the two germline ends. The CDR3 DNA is TGTGCCACCAGCACCTCGGCGGGGGCGAACACGCAGTATTTT. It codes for CATSTSAGANTQYF.

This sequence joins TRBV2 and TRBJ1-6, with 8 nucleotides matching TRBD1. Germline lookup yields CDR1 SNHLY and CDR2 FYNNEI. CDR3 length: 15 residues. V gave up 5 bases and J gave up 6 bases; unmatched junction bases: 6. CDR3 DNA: TGTGCCAGCAGTACCAGGGGGCAGGGTAATTCACCCCTCCACTTT. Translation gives CASSTRGQGNSPLHF.

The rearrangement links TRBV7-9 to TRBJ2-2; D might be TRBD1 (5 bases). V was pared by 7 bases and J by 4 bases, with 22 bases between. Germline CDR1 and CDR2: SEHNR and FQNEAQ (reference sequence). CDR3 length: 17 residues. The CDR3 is CASTFLRLGAATGELFF. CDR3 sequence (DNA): TGTGCCAGCACCTTTCTCAGGTTAGGGGCGGCCACCGGGGAGCTGTTTTTT.

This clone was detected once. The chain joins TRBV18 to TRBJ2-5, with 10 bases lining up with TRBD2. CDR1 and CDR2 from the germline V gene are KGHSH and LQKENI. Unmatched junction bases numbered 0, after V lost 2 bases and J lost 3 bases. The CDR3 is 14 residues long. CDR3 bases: TGTGCCAGCTCACCAGGACTAGCGGAAGAGACCCAGTACTTC. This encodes CASSPGLAEETQYF.

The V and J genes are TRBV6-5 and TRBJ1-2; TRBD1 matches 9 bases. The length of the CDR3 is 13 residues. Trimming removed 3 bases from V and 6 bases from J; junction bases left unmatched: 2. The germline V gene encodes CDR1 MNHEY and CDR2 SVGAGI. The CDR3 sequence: CASSYTGGNGYTF. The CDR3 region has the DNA TGTGCCAGCAGTTATACAGGGGGCAATGGCTACACCTTC.